The rows below give T cell receptor beta chains drawn from one sample of a study of OX40 agonist ivuxolimab in advanced cancers. The assay was immunoSEQ multiplex PCR, and TCRdb's table has in-frame clones only and misses some. The repertoire consists of 45,000 or so clones, with about nine tenths occurring once and the leading ten covering approximately 18%. The sequenced sample was CD4+ or CD8+ T cells sorted from blood, obtained in a trial of the OX40 agonist ivuxolimab. These receptors came from an adult with an advanced solid tumor such as melanoma, head and neck, liver or kidney cancer. Both conserved end residues are part of each CDR3. The order of the fields is CDR3 protein, CDR3 DNA, V gene, clone size, J gene, D gene. A D gene is named only where the DNA matches it firmly. Clone size appears in some rows only: once, few, many, or a class for an expanded clone.

CDR3aa: CASMSGVGYTF; CDR3nt: TGTGCCAGCATGTCAGGGGTCGGCTACACCTTC; v_gene: TRBV6-1; abundance: few; j_gene: TRBJ1-2; d_gene: -
CDR3aa: CAISEFDRANQPQHF; CDR3nt: TGTGCCATCAGTGAGTTCGACAGGGCCAATCAGCCCCAGCATTTT; v_gene: TRBV10-3; abundance: -; j_gene: TRBJ1-5; d_gene: TRBD1
CDR3aa: CASSYTMGLHYEQYF; CDR3nt: TGTGCCAGCAGTTATACCATGGGACTTCACTACGAGCAGTACTTC; v_gene: TRBV6-5; abundance: -; j_gene: TRBJ2-7; d_gene: -
CDR3aa: CASHRVNTGELFF; CDR3nt: TGTGCCAGCCATAGGGTAAACACCGGGGAGCTGTTTTTT; v_gene: TRBV6-1; abundance: -; j_gene: TRBJ2-2; d_gene: -
CDR3aa: CASSEWSGELFF; CDR3nt: TGTGCCAGCAGTGAATGGAGCGGGGAGCTGTTTTTT; v_gene: TRBV25-1; abundance: -; j_gene: TRBJ2-2; d_gene: -
CDR3aa: CASSFLLAGVKDTQYF; CDR3nt: TGTGCCAGCAGTTTTCTTCTAGCGGGGGTTAAGGATACGCAGTATTTT; v_gene: TRBV6-5; abundance: -; j_gene: TRBJ2-3; d_gene: TRBD2
CDR3aa: CASRPGQGLLTQETQYF; CDR3nt: TGTGCCAGCCGTCCGGGACAGGGGTTGTTGACGCAAGAGACCCAGTACTTC; v_gene: TRBV27; abundance: -; j_gene: TRBJ2-5; d_gene: TRBD1
CDR3aa: CASSGGLAADSLKQFF; CDR3nt: TGTGCCAGTAGTGGGGGACTAGCGGCCGACTCTTTGAAGCAGTTCTTC; v_gene: TRBV19; abundance: -; j_gene: TRBJ2-1; d_gene: TRBD2
CDR3aa: CASSYTGSSGANVLTF; CDR3nt: TGTGCCAGCAGTTATACAGGGAGCTCTGGGGCCAACGTCCTGACTTTC; v_gene: TRBV27; abundance: once; j_gene: TRBJ2-6; d_gene: -
CDR3aa: CASSIFAKHNEQFF; CDR3nt: TGTGCCAGTAGTATCTTTGCCAAACACAATGAGCAGTTCTTC; v_gene: TRBV19; abundance: -; j_gene: TRBJ2-1; d_gene: -
CDR3aa: CASSPGQGAPAQYF; CDR3nt: TGTGCCAGTAGTCCCGGACAGGGGGCGCCGGCCCAGTACTTC; v_gene: TRBV19; abundance: -; j_gene: TRBJ2-5; d_gene: TRBD1
CDR3aa: CASSLGVSTDTQYF; CDR3nt: TGTGCCAGCAGCTTGGGGGTTTCCACAGATACGCAGTATTTT; v_gene: TRBV5-4; abundance: -; j_gene: TRBJ2-3; d_gene: -
CDR3aa: CASSYYGGRQETQYF; CDR3nt: TGTGCCAGCAGTTATTACGGGGGGCGACAAGAGACCCAGTACTTC; v_gene: TRBV6-5; abundance: -; j_gene: TRBJ2-5; d_gene: -
CDR3aa: CASSPDWSSYEQYF; CDR3nt: TGTGCCAGCAGCCCGGACTGGAGCTCCTACGAGCAGTACTTC; v_gene: TRBV7-3; abundance: -; j_gene: TRBJ2-7; d_gene: -
CDR3aa: CASSQTGLNNEQFF; CDR3nt: TGCGCCAGCAGCCAAACGGGACTAAACAATGAGCAGTTCTTC; v_gene: TRBV4-1; abundance: -; j_gene: TRBJ2-1; d_gene: TRBD2
CDR3aa: CASSLQRGGKYNEQFF; CDR3nt: TGCGCCAGCAGCCTGCAGCGGGGGGGCAAGTACAATGAGCAGTTCTTC; v_gene: TRBV5-1; abundance: once; j_gene: TRBJ2-1; d_gene: TRBD2
CDR3aa: CASSLTPGGETQYF; CDR3nt: TGTGCCAGCAGCTTAACCCCGGGGGGTGAGACCCAGTACTTC; v_gene: TRBV7-6; abundance: -; j_gene: TRBJ2-5; d_gene: TRBD2
CDR3aa: CASSLRGAGQETQYF; CDR3nt: TGTGCCAGCAGCTTGAGGGGGGCCGGCCAAGAGACCCAGTACTTC; v_gene: TRBV13; abundance: -; j_gene: TRBJ2-5; d_gene: -
CDR3aa: CASRGAVLGTGELFF; CDR3nt: TGTGCCAGTAGGGGAGCGGTTCTTGGCACCGGGGAGCTGTTTTTT; v_gene: TRBV6-5; abundance: -; j_gene: TRBJ2-2; d_gene: -
CDR3aa: CGTRLNTGELFF; CDR3nt: TGTGGGACTAGACTAAACACCGGGGAGCTGTTTTTT; v_gene: TRBV10-2; abundance: -; j_gene: TRBJ2-2; d_gene: TRBD2
CDR3aa: CATSREAGNFEAFF; CDR3nt: TGTGCCACCAGCAGAGAAGCAGGGAACTTTGAAGCTTTCTTT; v_gene: TRBV15; abundance: once; j_gene: TRBJ1-1; d_gene: -
CDR3aa: CASSGLNYNEQFF; CDR3nt: TGTGCCAGTAGCGGACTCAACTACAATGAGCAGTTCTTC; v_gene: TRBV19; abundance: -; j_gene: TRBJ2-1; d_gene: -
CDR3aa: CASSRTANTEAFF; CDR3nt: TGTGCCAGCAGTCGGACAGCTAACACTGAAGCTTTCTTT; v_gene: TRBV27; abundance: -; j_gene: TRBJ1-1; d_gene: -
CDR3aa: CASSLGTEPQHF; CDR3nt: TGTGCCAGCAGCTTAGGGACGGAGCCCCAGCATTTT; v_gene: TRBV11-2; abundance: -; j_gene: TRBJ1-5; d_gene: -
CDR3aa: CASSAHVAGDYNEQFF; CDR3nt: TGTGCCAGCAGTGCTCATGTAGCGGGAGACTACAATGAGCAGTTCTTC; v_gene: TRBV2; abundance: -; j_gene: TRBJ2-1; d_gene: TRBD2
CDR3aa: CASNSAGFSSYEQYF; CDR3nt: TGTGCCAGCAATTCAGCGGGCTTTAGCTCCTACGAGCAGTACTTC; v_gene: TRBV6-1; abundance: -; j_gene: TRBJ2-7; d_gene: -
CDR3aa: CASSIGYTEAFF; CDR3nt: TGTGCCAGTAGTATTGGCTACACTGAAGCTTTCTTT; v_gene: TRBV19; abundance: -; j_gene: TRBJ1-1; d_gene: -
CDR3aa: CASSLPVGLAEETQYF; CDR3nt: TGTGCCAGCAGTCTCCCCGTGGGACTAGCGGAAGAGACCCAGTACTTC; v_gene: TRBV11-2; abundance: -; j_gene: TRBJ2-5; d_gene: TRBD2
CDR3aa: CASSLGVHSYGYTF; CDR3nt: TGTGCCAGCAGCTTAGGAGTTCACAGCTATGGCTACACCTTC; v_gene: TRBV13; abundance: -; j_gene: TRBJ1-2; d_gene: -
CDR3aa: CASSFSTNTEAFF; CDR3nt: TGTGCCAGCAGTTTTTCTACGAACACTGAAGCTTTCTTT; v_gene: TRBV27; abundance: -; j_gene: TRBJ1-1; d_gene: -
CDR3aa: CASSPGGNQPQHF; CDR3nt: TGTGCCAGTAGTCCAGGGGGCAATCAGCCCCAGCATTTT; v_gene: TRBV19; abundance: once; j_gene: TRBJ1-5; d_gene: -
CDR3aa: CASSGPLAHQAQYF; CDR3nt: TGTGCCAGCAGCGGCCCGCTAGCGCACCAGGCCCAGTACTTC; v_gene: TRBV25-1; abundance: -; j_gene: TRBJ2-5; d_gene: -
CDR3aa: CASSQTGFSGNTIYF; CDR3nt: TGCGCCAGCAGCCAGACAGGGTTCTCAGGAAACACCATATATTTT; v_gene: TRBV4-1; abundance: -; j_gene: TRBJ1-3; d_gene: TRBD1
CDR3aa: CASSIWTGGMETQYF; CDR3nt: TGTGCCAGTAGTATCTGGACAGGGGGCATGGAGACCCAGTACTTC; v_gene: TRBV19; abundance: -; j_gene: TRBJ2-5; d_gene: TRBD1
CDR3aa: CASSRNRGRDEQYF; CDR3nt: TGTGCCAGCAGCAGGAATCGGGGGAGGGACGAGCAGTACTTC; v_gene: TRBV5-4; abundance: -; j_gene: TRBJ2-7; d_gene: TRBD2
CDR3aa: CASSRRGPTEAFF; CDR3nt: TGTGCCAGCAGTAGGAGGGGGCCCACTGAAGCTTTCTTT; v_gene: TRBV25-1; abundance: -; j_gene: TRBJ1-1; d_gene: TRBD1
CDR3aa: CASTLGAEAFF; CDR3nt: TGCGCCAGCACCCTCGGGGCGGAAGCTTTCTTT; v_gene: TRBV5-1; abundance: -; j_gene: TRBJ1-1; d_gene: -
CDR3aa: CASSFGPHINEQYF; CDR3nt: TGTGCCAGCAGCTTCGGTCCGCACATAAACGAGCAGTACTTC; v_gene: TRBV7-2; abundance: once; j_gene: TRBJ2-7; d_gene: -
CDR3aa: CASSHENRHYEQYF; CDR3nt: TGTGCCAGCAGCCACGAGAACAGGCACTACGAGCAGTACTTC; v_gene: TRBV6-5; abundance: -; j_gene: TRBJ2-7; d_gene: -
CDR3aa: CASSLAGDYEQYF; CDR3nt: TGTGCCAGCAGCTTAGCTGGGGACTACGAGCAGTACTTC; v_gene: TRBV7-9; abundance: -; j_gene: TRBJ2-7; d_gene: -
CDR3aa: CASSADSGGYTEAFF; CDR3nt: TGTGCCAGCAGCGCCGACTCAGGGGGCTACACTGAAGCTTTCTTT; v_gene: TRBV9; abundance: few; j_gene: TRBJ1-1; d_gene: TRBD1
CDR3aa: CASSASGTSGYEQYF; CDR3nt: TGTGCCAGCAGCGCCTCCGGGACTAGCGGCTACGAGCAGTACTTC; v_gene: TRBV9; abundance: -; j_gene: TRBJ2-7; d_gene: TRBD2
CDR3aa: CASSLDHYSGSSNEQFF; CDR3nt: TGTGCCAGCAGCTTAGATCACTATAGCGGGAGTAGCAATGAGCAGTTCTTC; v_gene: TRBV11-2; abundance: once; j_gene: TRBJ2-1; d_gene: TRBD2
CDR3aa: CATSRGGGRALLKGLHEQYF; CDR3nt: TGTGCCACCAGCAGAGGAGGGGGGCGGGCACTCTTAAAGGGGTTACACGAGCAGTACTTC; v_gene: TRBV15; abundance: -; j_gene: TRBJ2-7; d_gene: -
CDR3aa: CASSFRGLQETQYF; CDR3nt: TGTGCCAGCAGCTTCAGGGGACTCCAAGAGACCCAGTACTTC; v_gene: TRBV28; abundance: -; j_gene: TRBJ2-5; d_gene: -
CDR3aa: CASSLSGQGIDEQFF; CDR3nt: TGTGCCAGCAGTTTATCGGGACAGGGTATTGATGAGCAGTTCTTC; v_gene: TRBV27; abundance: -; j_gene: TRBJ2-1; d_gene: TRBD1
CDR3aa: CASSSGLAGSNEQFF; CDR3nt: TGTGCCAGCAGCTCCGGACTAGCGGGAAGCAATGAGCAGTTCTTC; v_gene: TRBV7-9; abundance: -; j_gene: TRBJ2-1; d_gene: TRBD2
CDR3aa: CASRTGFSNTEAFF; CDR3nt: TGTGCCAGCAGAACAGGGTTCTCGAACACTGAAGCTTTCTTT; v_gene: TRBV7-7; abundance: -; j_gene: TRBJ1-1; d_gene: -
CDR3aa: CASSEARSNEQFF; CDR3nt: TGTGCCAGCAGTGAAGCTAGGTCCAATGAGCAGTTCTTC; v_gene: TRBV27; abundance: once; j_gene: TRBJ2-1; d_gene: -
CDR3aa: CASAGQGAEQYF; CDR3nt: TGCGCCAGCGCAGGGCAGGGGGCCGAGCAGTACTTC; v_gene: TRBV4-1; abundance: -; j_gene: TRBJ2-7; d_gene: TRBD1
CDR3aa: CASSLGVEQFF; CDR3nt: TGTGCCAGCAGCTTAGGGGTTGAGCAGTTCTTC; v_gene: TRBV5-4; abundance: -; j_gene: TRBJ2-1; d_gene: -
CDR3aa: CASSLRGRGYSYEQYF; CDR3nt: TGTGCCAGCAGTTTACGGGGCAGGGGGTATTCCTACGAGCAGTACTTC; v_gene: TRBV27; abundance: -; j_gene: TRBJ2-7; d_gene: TRBD1